These 5 T cell receptor beta chains came from one sample sequenced in a study of T cell responses to AZD1222 COVID-19 vaccine. The repertoire was sequenced with immunoSEQ multiplex PCR; TCRdb's copy has only in-frame clones and lacks some. The table lists approximately 120,000 clones, over 75% of them singletons. This specimen was peripheral blood, taken on day 0 of MenACWY control vaccination. The receptors derive from an adult in good health.

This clone was picked up one time. The sample has other DNA sequences that encode this CDR3 too. This chain links TRBV19 with TRBJ2-7; the match to TRBD1 covers 9 bases. J lost 4 bases, V lost 3 bases, and 4 bases had no gene match. CDR1 LNHDA and CDR2 SQIVND come from the germline V gene (reference sequence). The CDR3 is 14 residues long. The CDR3 DNA reads TGTGCCAGTAGTATCGGGACAGGGAGTTACGAGCAGTACTTC. Its protein product is CASSIGTGSYEQYF.

The chain has TRBV19 and TRBJ1-5; the D is unclear. CDR1 and CDR2 (germline): LNHDA, SQIVND (reference sequence). The CDR3 extends over 12 amino acids. Trimming removed 3 bases from V and 5 bases from J, with 5 bases in between. In nucleotides, the CDR3 is TGTGCCAGTAGTATGTTTGATCAGCCCCAGCATTTT. This codes for CASSMFDQPQHF.

There are a few counts of this clone. V gene TRBV5-6 combines with J gene TRBJ1-2; D not certain. V was cut by 2 bases and J by 5 bases, with 13 bases left in between. Germline V lookup: CDR1 SGHDT, CDR2 YYEEEE. The CDR3 contains 14 residues. The CDR3 protein is CASSFGLLGYGYTF. The CDR3 DNA is TGTGCCAGCAGCTTCGGACTGTTGGGGTATGGCTACACCTTC.

V gene TRBV2 combines with J gene TRBJ2-1, with D possibly being TRBD1 (5 bases). The germline gives CDR1 SNHLY, CDR2 FYNNEI. The germline V and J ends were trimmed by 5 bases and 10 bases, with 9 bases remaining between them. The CDR3 is 11 amino acids. The CDR3 protein is CASSRTFEQFF. CDR3 bases: TGTGCCAGCAGTCGGACATTCGAGCAGTTCTTC.

The chain has TRBV7-2 and TRBJ2-7; 9 positions agree with TRBD1. The CDR3 is 14 amino acids. Germline V gene lookup returns CDR1 SGHTA and CDR2 FQGNSA. Trimming cost V 5 bases and J 9 bases; bases outside gene matches: 11. The CDR3, as DNA: TGTGCCAGCAGCCGTAGCGGACAGGGGTTGGTGCAGTACTTC. Its translation is CASSRSGQGLVQYF.